This TCR beta chain emerged from a study of blood T cell repertoires in COVID-19. Study-level background: Samples came from the United States, Italy and Spain, spanning acute and convalescent COVID-19.

Original methodology: Reference gene primer amplification yielded estimated nucleated cell counts. Some clones are missing from TCRdb's copy, which holds only in-frame ones; the method was immunoSEQ multiplex PCR. That table furnishes V, J and clone size, whereas the DNA furnished D and trimming. Among 190,000 or so clones listed, about nine tenths were seen once. Participant-reported clinical history was the basis for cohort assignment. Per the germline V gene, CDR1 is MRHNA and CDR2 is SNTAGT. CDR3 length equals 15 residues. V was pared by 3 bases and J by 5 bases, with 8 bases of the junction left unmatched.

The sequence came from a man aged 18 to 29 with acute COVID-19. V is TRBV6-4 and J is TRBJ2-3; 7 bases fit TRBD2. Input material: PBMCs or T cells enriched from blood (not recorded which). CDR3 in DNA: TGTGCCAGCAGTGAGGAGGCGGGAGTAGGAGATACGCAGTATTTT. It codes for CASSEEAGVGDTQYF.